The 29 T cell receptor beta chains below come from one sample, sequenced in a study of T-cell reconstitution after alpha-beta-depleted transplantation in children. Preparing the TCRbeta library involved the use of unique molecular identifiers. TCRdb reprocessed the PCR reads via MiXCR and lists one record per CDR3 protein. The sample includes 500,000 to 750,000 distinct CDR3 sequences, under 15% of them seen just once. Here the sequenced sample was PBMCs, mostly from graft donor cells, taken 360 days after TCRalphabeta/CD19-depleted stem cell transplant. These receptors were collected from a male patient between 10 and 17 years old who had a stem cell transplant for acute myeloid leukemia, so the T cells may come from the graft donor.

This clonotype was found a few times. The chain carries TRBV25-1 and TRBJ2-1; D is possibly TRBD2 (7 bases). Germline assignment: CDR1 MGHDK and CDR2 SYGVNS. The CDR3 is made up of 16 amino acids. Trimming cost V 1 base and J 7 bases, with 17 bases left between them. The CDR3 DNA sequence: TGTGCCAGCAGTGAATTAGGAACAGGGAGGGCTAATGAGCAGTTCTTC. Its translation is CASSELGTGRANEQFF.

This clonotype was detected a few times. The chain couples TRBV5-1 to TRBJ2-7, with 7 bases lining up with TRBD2. This CDR3 has 14 residues. The germline V gene has CDR1 SGHRS and CDR2 YFSETQ. V was pared by 5 bases and J by 5 bases, with 10 bases of the junction left unmatched. CDR3 region: CASRRETSGNEQYF. The CDR3 DNA sequence: TGCGCCAGCAGGCGGGAGACATCGGGGAACGAGCAGTACTTC.

V is TRBV29-1 and J is TRBJ2-3, with TRBD2 matching 8 bases. Germline V lookup: CDR1 SQVTM, CDR2 ANQGSEA. J was trimmed by 1 base and V by 6 bases; bases with no gene match: 3. The length of the CDR3 is 13 residues. CDR3 sequence reads: CSVTSGRTDTQYF. The CDR3 DNA reads TGCAGCGTCACTAGCGGACGCACAGATACGCAGTATTTT.

For the CDR3, the DNA is TGTGCCAGCAGTCGGACAGAAGGGGCCAACGTCCTGACTTTC. Translation gives CASSRTEGANVLTF. The V gene is TRBV12-3 or TRBV12-4, the J gene TRBJ2-6; tentatively, D is TRBD1 (6 bases). The V and J ends lost 5 bases and 4 bases respectively, with 9 bases between them. The CDR3 runs 14 residues.

This clonotype occurred many times. This chain connects TRBV7-8 to TRBJ2-5, with TRBD2 matching over 7 bases. Germline V gene lookup returns CDR1 SGHVS and CDR2 FQNEAQ. V shed 5 bases and J 8 bases; nucleotides not matched to a gene: 11. The CDR3 sequence is 14 residues long. The CDR3 loop is CASSLGNAGVTQYF. The DNA of the CDR3 is TGTGCCAGCAGCCTCGGTAACGCGGGAGTAACCCAGTACTTC.

This clonotype came up many times. This chain uses TRBV6-1 with TRBJ2-1; D is undetermined. V was trimmed by 5 bases and J by 0 bases, leaving 8 bases between them. Germline V CDR1 and CDR2: MNHNS, SASEGT. The CDR3 runs to 14 residues. Written as DNA, the CDR3 is TGTGCCAGCAGTTGGAAGCGCTCCTACAATGAGCAGTTCTTC. Translated, it gives CASSWKRSYNEQFF.

This clonotype has only a few counts. The rearrangement uses TRBV10-3 and TRBJ2-7, with D unclear. V dropped 10 bases and J dropped 5 bases, with 18 bases sitting between them. The CDR3 contains 13 residues. The V gene's germline CDR1 is ENHRY and CDR2 SYGVKD. The CDR3 reads CATCTSVRDEQYF. The CDR3, as DNA: TGTGCCACCTGCACCTCCGTCCGCGACGAGCAGTACTTC.

This clonotype was detected only a few times. The chain carries TRBV20-1 and TRBJ2-7; no firm D call. CDR3 length equals 12 residues. The germline V and J ends were trimmed by 2 bases and 2 bases, with 7 bases remaining between them. CDR1 DFQATT and CDR2 SNEGSKA come from the germline V gene (reference sequence). CDR3 region: CSARMTTYEQYF. CDR3 coding DNA: TGCAGTGCTAGAATGACAACCTACGAGCAGTACTTC.

This clonotype was detected a few times. This chain links TRBV7-3 with TRBJ2-3, with 9 bases aligning to TRBD2. The CDR3 totals 15 residues. Germline lookup yields CDR1 SGHTA and CDR2 FQGTGA. Trimming cost V 6 bases and J 1 base; bases outside gene matches: 5. Here the CDR3 DNA reads TGTGCCAGCAGTCGAGCGGGAGGAGGCACAGATACGCAGTATTTT. Amino acid sequence: CASSRAGGGTDTQYF.

This clonotype was seen only a few times. This chain joins TRBV2 and TRBJ2-1; 10 nucleotides line up with TRBD2. V was pared by 5 bases and J by 6 bases, with 22 bases of the junction left unmatched. CDR1 is SNHLY, CDR2 FYNNEI, per germline. This CDR3 comprises 20 residues. The CDR3, as DNA: TGTGCCAGCAGTAAGGGGCTAGCGGGAGCCGGGGGCCCAGTACGCAATGAGCAGTTCTTC. It codes for CASSKGLAGAGGPVRNEQFF.

The chain has TRBV29-1 and TRBJ1-1, with a possible D match to TRBD1 (5 bases). V was trimmed by 4 bases and J by 0 bases, leaving 15 bases between them. The CDR3 runs 15 residues. The V gene's germline CDR1 is SQVTM and CDR2 ANQGSEA. The CDR3 nucleotides read TGCAGCGTTGCGGGACGGCTGAAGATGAACACTGAAGCTTTCTTT. This codes for CSVAGRLKMNTEAFF.

The rearrangement joins TRBV5-5 to TRBJ2-1, with D uncertain. The germline gives CDR1 SGHKS, CDR2 YYEKEE (reference sequence). The V and J ends lost 0 bases and 8 bases respectively, with 12 bases between them. The CDR3 spans 14 residues. CDR3 DNA sequence: TGTGCCAGCAGCTTGGGGCGACTCCTCGATGAGCAGTTCTTC. Its protein product is CASSLGRLLDEQFF.

The V call is TRBV7-2, the J call TRBJ2-7, with 8 bases identical to TRBD2. The CDR3 consists of 17 residues. In germline, CDR1 is SGHTA, CDR2 FQGNSA. V shed 1 base, J shed 2 bases, and the junction held 10 bases outside the gene matches. The CDR3 sequence is CASSLVTSEHYTYEQYF. The CDR3 nucleotides are TGTGCCAGCAGCTTAGTGACTAGCGAGCACTATACCTACGAGCAGTACTTC.

V and J are TRBV4-2 and TRBJ1-5; D is uncertain. The CDR3 is 15 amino acids. Trimming took 1 base from V and 7 from J, leaving 14 bases between them. Germline values: CDR1 LGHNA, CDR2 YNFKEQ. DNA of the CDR3: TGTGCCAGCAGCCAAGGGTTTGACATGTCCCAGCCCCAGCATTTT. Protein: CASSQGFDMSQPQHF.

The chain couples TRBV12-3 or TRBV12-4 to TRBJ2-3, with 10 bases aligning to TRBD2. The CDR3 has 15 residues. After removal of 8 bases from V and 6 bases from J, the junction contained 11 bases not matched to a gene. CDR3 in amino acids: CASFWGGLAEDTQYF. The CDR3 DNA sequence: TGTGCCAGCTTTTGGGGAGGACTAGCGGAGGATACGCAGTATTTT.

This clonotype was detected once. The chain recombines TRBV7-2 with TRBJ1-2; 8 bases align to TRBD1. Germline V gene data show CDR1 as SGHTA and CDR2 as FQGNSA. CDR3 length: 13 amino acids. V trimming: 3 bases; J trimming: 7 bases; junction bases outside the gene matches: 4. The DNA for the CDR3 is TGTGCCAGCAGCTTGGTCAGGGGGCTTGGCTACACCTTC. The encoded protein is CASSLVRGLGYTF.

This clonotype was recorded a few times. The V gene is TRBV28, the J gene TRBJ2-5; D gene unclear. V lost 4 bases to trimming and J lost 5 bases, with 17 bases between them. Germline values: CDR1 MDHEN, CDR2 SYDVKM. The length of the CDR3 is 15 residues. CDR3 region: CASSSRLAVWETQYF. The DNA of the CDR3 is TGTGCCAGCAGTTCCCGCCTCGCGGTGTGGGAGACCCAGTACTTC.

The chain combines TRBV12-3 or TRBV12-4 with TRBJ2-3; D not certain. V gave up 3 bases and J gave up 7 bases, with 5 bases separating them. The CDR3 is 11 residues long. CDR3 loop: CASSLPHTQYF. The CDR3, as DNA: TGTGCCAGCAGTTTGCCTCATACGCAGTATTTT.

There are a few counts of this clonotype. This chain links TRBV5-1 with TRBJ2-3, with D possibly matching TRBD2 (6 bases). Germline V lookup: CDR1 SGHRS, CDR2 YFSETQ. This CDR3 is built from 15 residues. V dropped 2 bases and J dropped 4 bases, with 14 bases sitting between them. The CDR3 here is CASSFSGERPDTQYF. In nucleotides, the CDR3 is TGCGCCAGCAGCTTCTCGGGAGAGAGACCAGATACGCAGTATTTT.

This chain uses TRBV11-2 with TRBJ2-1, with D uncertain. This CDR3 is 13 amino acids long. V lost 5 bases and J lost 10, with 15 bases in between. The germline V gene has CDR1 SGHAT and CDR2 FQNNGV. The DNA of the CDR3 is TGTGCCAGCAGCCTAATAGGTTCCCGGGAGCAGTTCTTC. As protein: CASSLIGSREQFF.

There are a few counts of this clonotype. This rearrangement joins TRBV18 to TRBJ2-7; TRBD1 aligns across 10 bases. V shed 4 bases, J shed 5 bases, and the junction held 8 bases outside the gene matches. Germline CDR1 reads KGHSH; CDR2 reads LQKENI. This CDR3 comprises 15 residues. CDR3 loop: CASSRPGTGDHEQYF. The CDR3 DNA is TGTGCCAGCTCACGCCCCGGGACAGGGGACCACGAGCAGTACTTC.

This clonotype turned up a few times. This rearrangement joins TRBV12-3 or TRBV12-4 to TRBJ1-5; TRBD1 aligns across 7 bases. V trimming: 3 bases; J trimming: 5 bases; junction bases outside the gene matches: 4. This CDR3 comprises 14 residues. CDR3 nucleotides: TGTGCCAGCAGTTTCGTAGGGGGCGATCAGCCCCAGCATTTT. This encodes CASSFVGGDQPQHF.

The J gene is TRBJ2-5, the V gene TRBV5-1; the D gene is possibly TRBD2 (5 bases). This CDR3 has 14 residues. Trimming removed 4 bases from V and 2 bases from J, with 12 bases in between. Germline CDR1 is SGHRS and CDR2 is YFSETQ. DNA for the CDR3: TGCGCCAGCAGCCCACTCTCGGGGCAAGAGACCCAGTACTTC. Translated: CASSPLSGQETQYF.

This clonotype was seen repeatedly, ten times or more. This rearrangement joins TRBV5-1 to TRBJ2-4; TRBD1 matches 8 bases. Looked up from germline, CDR1 is SGHRS and CDR2 is YFSETQ. The junction had 2 bases not matched to a gene; V was cut back by 0 bases and J by 0 bases. This CDR3 spans 16 amino acids. The CDR3 DNA reads as TGCGCCAGCAGCTTGGAACAGGGGGGAGCCAAAAACATTCAGTACTTC. This encodes CASSLEQGGAKNIQYF.

CDR3 residues: CSVEGTVNTGELFF. As DNA, the CDR3 is TGCAGCGTTGAGGGGACAGTGAACACCGGGGAGCTGTTTTTT. The rearrangement joins TRBV29-1 to TRBJ2-2, with 7 bases fitting TRBD1. CDR1 and CDR2 from the germline V gene are SQVTM and ANQGSEA. The CDR3 loop spans 14 amino acids. With 3 bases clipped from V and 1 base from J, the junction kept 2 bases outside the gene matches.

The chain has TRBV20-1 and TRBJ2-3; D is uncertain. The V gene's germline CDR1 is DFQATT and CDR2 SNEGSKA (reference sequence). Trimming cost V 6 bases and J 0 bases, with 10 bases left between them. This CDR3 spans 13 amino acids. CDR3 residues: CSAVPGSTDTQYF. The CDR3 DNA follows: TGCAGTGCCGTACCCGGAAGCACAGATACGCAGTATTTT.

This clonotype has a handful of counts. The chain has TRBV7-2 and TRBJ2-7; 14 nucleotides align to TRBD2. Germline CDR1 reads SGHTA; CDR2 reads FQGNSA. The CDR3 has 16 amino acids. Trimming took 5 bases from V and 4 from J; bases not matched to a gene: 7. For the CDR3, the DNA is TGTGCCAGCAGCAAGGGACTAGCGGGAGTACCTTACGAGCAGTACTTC. Translated, it gives CASSKGLAGVPYEQYF.

This clonotype was observed a handful of times. The J gene is TRBJ2-1, the V gene TRBV7-9; 10 bases line up with TRBD1. V lost 6 bases, J lost 4 bases, and 3 bases stayed unmatched. Germline CDR1 reads SEHNR; CDR2 reads FQNEAQ (reference sequence). The CDR3 spans 14 residues. This CDR3 reads CASSGTGAYNEQFF. CDR3 sequence (DNA): TGTGCCAGCAGTGGGACAGGGGCGTACAATGAGCAGTTCTTC.

This chain uses TRBV7-2 with TRBJ2-7; D gene unclear. The CDR3 sequence is 14 residues long. The V gene lost 2 bases and the J gene lost 0 bases, with 8 bases spanning the gap. CDR1 and CDR2 (germline): SGHTA, FQGNSA. CDR3 amino acids: CASSLKGISYEQYF. The CDR3 coding sequence is TGTGCCAGCAGCTTAAAAGGAATCTCCTACGAGCAGTACTTC.